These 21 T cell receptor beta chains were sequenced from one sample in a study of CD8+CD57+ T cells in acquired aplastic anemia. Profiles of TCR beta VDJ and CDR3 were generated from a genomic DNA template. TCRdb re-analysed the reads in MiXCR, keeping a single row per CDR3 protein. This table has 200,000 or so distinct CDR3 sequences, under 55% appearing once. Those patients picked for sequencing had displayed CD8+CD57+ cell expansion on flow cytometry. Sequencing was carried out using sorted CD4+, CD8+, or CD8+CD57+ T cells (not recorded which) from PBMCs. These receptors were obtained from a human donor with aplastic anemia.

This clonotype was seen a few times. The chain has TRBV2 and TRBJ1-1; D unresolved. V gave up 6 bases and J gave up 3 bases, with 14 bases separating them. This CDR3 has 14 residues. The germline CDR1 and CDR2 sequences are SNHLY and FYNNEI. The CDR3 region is CASSLVGSDTEAFF. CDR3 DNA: TGTGCCAGCAGCTTAGTGGGCAGTGACACTGAAGCTTTCTTT.

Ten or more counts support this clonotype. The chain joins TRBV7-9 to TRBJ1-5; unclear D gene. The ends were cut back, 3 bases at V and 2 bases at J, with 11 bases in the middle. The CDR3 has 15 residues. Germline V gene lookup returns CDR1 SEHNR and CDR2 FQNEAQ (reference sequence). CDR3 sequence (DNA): TGTGCCAGCAGCTTCGGAGGCACAGGCAATCAGCCCCAGCATTTT. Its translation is CASSFGGTGNQPQHF.

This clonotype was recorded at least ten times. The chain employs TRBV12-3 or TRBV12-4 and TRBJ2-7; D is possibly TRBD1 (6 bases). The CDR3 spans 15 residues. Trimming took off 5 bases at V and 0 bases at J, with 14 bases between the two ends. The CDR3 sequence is CASSNTGMGSYEQYF. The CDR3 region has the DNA TGTGCCAGCAGTAACACAGGGATGGGCTCCTACGAGCAGTACTTC.

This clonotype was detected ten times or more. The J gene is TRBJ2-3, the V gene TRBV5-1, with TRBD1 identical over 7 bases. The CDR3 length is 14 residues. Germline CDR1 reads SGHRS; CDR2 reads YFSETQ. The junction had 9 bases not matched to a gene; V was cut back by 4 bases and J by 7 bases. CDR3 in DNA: TGCGCCAGCAGCCTGGGGGTGGACAGGCATACGCAGTATTTT. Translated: CASSLGVDRHTQYF.

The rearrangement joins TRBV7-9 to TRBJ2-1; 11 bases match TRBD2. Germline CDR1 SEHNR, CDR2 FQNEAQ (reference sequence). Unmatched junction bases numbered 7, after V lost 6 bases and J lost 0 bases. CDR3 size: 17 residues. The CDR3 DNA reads TGTGCCAGCAGTTCGACTAGCGGGGTTATCTCCTACAATGAGCAGTTCTTC. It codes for CASSSTSGVISYNEQFF.

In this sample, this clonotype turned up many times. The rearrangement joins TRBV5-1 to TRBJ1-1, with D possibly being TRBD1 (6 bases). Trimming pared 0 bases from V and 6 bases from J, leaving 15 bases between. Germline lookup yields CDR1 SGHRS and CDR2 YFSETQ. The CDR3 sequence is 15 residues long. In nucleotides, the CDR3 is TGCGCCAGCAGCTTGGTTCCAGGGGCGGGGGCTGAAGCTTTCTTT. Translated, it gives CASSLVPGAGAEAFF.

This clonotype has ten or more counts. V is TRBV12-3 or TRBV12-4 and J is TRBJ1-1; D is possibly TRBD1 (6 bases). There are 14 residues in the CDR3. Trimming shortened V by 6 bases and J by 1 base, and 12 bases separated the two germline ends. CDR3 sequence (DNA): TGTGCCAGCAGCGGACAGAATGAGAACACTGAAGCTTTCTTT. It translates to CASSGQNENTEAFF.

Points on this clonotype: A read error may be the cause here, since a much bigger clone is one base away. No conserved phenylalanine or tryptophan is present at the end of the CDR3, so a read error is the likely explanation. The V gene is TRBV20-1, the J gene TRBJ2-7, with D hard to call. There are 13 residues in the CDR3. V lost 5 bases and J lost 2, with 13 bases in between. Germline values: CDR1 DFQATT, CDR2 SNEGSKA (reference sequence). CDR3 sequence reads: CSAADLLAYEQYS. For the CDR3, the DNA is TGCAGTGCTGCGGACCTATTAGCCTACGAGCAGTACTCC.

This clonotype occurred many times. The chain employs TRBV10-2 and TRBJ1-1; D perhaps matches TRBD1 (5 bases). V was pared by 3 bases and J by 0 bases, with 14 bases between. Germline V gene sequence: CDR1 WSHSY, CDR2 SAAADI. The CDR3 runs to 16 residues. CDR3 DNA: TGCGCCAGCAGTGAAGGGCAGGGCACATTGAACACTGAAGCTTTCTTT. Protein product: CASSEGQGTLNTEAFF.

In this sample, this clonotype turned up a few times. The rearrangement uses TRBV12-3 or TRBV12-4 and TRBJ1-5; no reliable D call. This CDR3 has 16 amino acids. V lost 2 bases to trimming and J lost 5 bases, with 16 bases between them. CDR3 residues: CASSLRVKGTDQPQHF. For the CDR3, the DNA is TGTGCCAGCAGTTTAAGGGTCAAGGGCACCGATCAGCCCCAGCATTTT.

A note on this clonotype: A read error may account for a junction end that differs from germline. CDR3 DNA sequence: TGTGCCAGCAGCCAAACCACCGGGGCAGGGAACTATTCACCCCTCCACTTT. This gives the protein CASSQTTGAGNYSPLHF. The chain recombines TRBV4-1 with TRBJ1-6; D possibly corresponds to TRBD1 (5 bases). The CDR3 extends over 17 amino acids. Looked up from germline, CDR1 is MGHRA and CDR2 is YSYEKL.

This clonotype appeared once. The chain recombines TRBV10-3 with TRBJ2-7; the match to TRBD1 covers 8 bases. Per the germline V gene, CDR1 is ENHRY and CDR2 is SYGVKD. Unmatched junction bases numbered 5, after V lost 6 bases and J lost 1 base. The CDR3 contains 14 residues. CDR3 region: CAIRPGQDSYEQYF. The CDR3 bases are TGTGCCATCAGACCGGGACAGGATTCCTACGAGCAGTACTTC.

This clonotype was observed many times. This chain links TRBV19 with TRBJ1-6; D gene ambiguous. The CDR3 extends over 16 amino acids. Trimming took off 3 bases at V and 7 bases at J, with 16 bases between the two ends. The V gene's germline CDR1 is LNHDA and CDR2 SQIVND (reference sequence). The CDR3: CASSISGSLRNSPLHF. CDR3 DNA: TGTGCCAGTAGTATCTCGGGGAGTTTAAGGAATTCACCCCTCCACTTT.

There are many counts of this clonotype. CDR3 region: CSASRDRAYEQYF. CDR3 in DNA: TGCAGTGCTAGCAGGGACAGGGCCTACGAGCAGTACTTC. V is TRBV20-1 and J is TRBJ2-7; TRBD1 aligns across 9 bases. Losses at the gene ends were 3 bases for V and 2 bases for J; bases not matched to a gene: 2. The germline gives CDR1 DFQATT, CDR2 SNEGSKA (reference sequence). CDR3 size: 13 residues.

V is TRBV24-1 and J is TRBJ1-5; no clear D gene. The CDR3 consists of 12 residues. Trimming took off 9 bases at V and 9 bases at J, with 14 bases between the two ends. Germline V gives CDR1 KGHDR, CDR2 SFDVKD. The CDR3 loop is CATGQAGRPQHF. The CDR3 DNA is TGTGCCACCGGCCAAGCGGGGAGGCCCCAGCATTTT.

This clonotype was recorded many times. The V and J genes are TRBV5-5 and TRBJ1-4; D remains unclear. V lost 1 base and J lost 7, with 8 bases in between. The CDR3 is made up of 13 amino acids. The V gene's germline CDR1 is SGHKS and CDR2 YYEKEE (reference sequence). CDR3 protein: CASSLLAVEKLFF. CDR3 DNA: TGTGCCAGCAGCTTGTTGGCGGTTGAAAAACTGTTTTTT.

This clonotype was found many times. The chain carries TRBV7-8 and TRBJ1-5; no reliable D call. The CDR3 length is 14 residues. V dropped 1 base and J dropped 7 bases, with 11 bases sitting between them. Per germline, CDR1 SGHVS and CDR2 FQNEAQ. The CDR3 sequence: CASSLVGFQQPQHF. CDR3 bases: TGTGCCAGCAGCTTAGTAGGCTTCCAACAGCCCCAGCATTTT. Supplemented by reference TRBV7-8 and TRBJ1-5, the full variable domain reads GAGVSQSPRYKVAKRGQDVALRCDPISGHVSLFWYQQALGQGPEFLTYFQNEAQLDKSGLPSDRFFAERPEGSVSTLKIQRTQQEDSAVYLCASSLVGFQQPQHFGDGTRLSIL.

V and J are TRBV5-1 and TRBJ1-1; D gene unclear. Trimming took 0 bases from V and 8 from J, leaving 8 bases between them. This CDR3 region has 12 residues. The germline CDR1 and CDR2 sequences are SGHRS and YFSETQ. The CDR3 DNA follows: TGCGCCAGCAGCTTGGTTGGGCACGAAGCTTTCTTT. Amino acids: CASSLVGHEAFF.

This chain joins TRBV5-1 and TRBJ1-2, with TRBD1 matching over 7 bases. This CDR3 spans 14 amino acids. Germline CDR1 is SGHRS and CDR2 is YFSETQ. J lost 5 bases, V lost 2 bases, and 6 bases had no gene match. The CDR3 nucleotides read TGCGCCAGCAGCTTTGGGACAGAGACTTATGGCTACACCTTC. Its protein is CASSFGTETYGYTF. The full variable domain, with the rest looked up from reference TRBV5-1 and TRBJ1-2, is KAGVTQTPRYLIKTRGQQVTLSCSPISGHRSVSWYQQTPGQGLQFLFEYFSETQRNKGNFPGRFSGRQFSNSRSEMNVSTLELGDSALYLCASSFGTETYGYTFGSGTRLTVV.

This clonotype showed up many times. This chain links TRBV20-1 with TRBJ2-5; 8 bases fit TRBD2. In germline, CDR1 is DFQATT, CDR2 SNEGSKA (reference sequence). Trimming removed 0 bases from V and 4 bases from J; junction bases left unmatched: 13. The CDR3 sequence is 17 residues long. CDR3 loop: CSARDTGGFWSVETQYF. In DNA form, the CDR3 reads TGCAGTGCTAGAGATACGGGAGGGTTTTGGTCGGTAGAGACCCAGTACTTC.

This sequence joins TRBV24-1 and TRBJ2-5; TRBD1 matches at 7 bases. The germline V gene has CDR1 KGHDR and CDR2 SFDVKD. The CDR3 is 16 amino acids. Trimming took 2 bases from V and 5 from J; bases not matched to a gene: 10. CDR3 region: CATSDSVAKGQETQYF. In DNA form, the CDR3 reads TGTGCCACCAGTGATTCCGTCGCCAAGGGACAGGAGACCCAGTACTTC.